These 19 T cell receptor beta chains share one sample of origin, sequenced in a study of CD8 T cells in Susac syndrome. Random hexamers were used to reverse transcribe an amount of about 0.45 to 1 ug RNA. TCRdb re-analysed the immunoSEQ multiplex PCR reads in MiXCR, keeping a single row per CDR3 protein. The table lists more than 250,000 distinct CDR3 sequences, about 92% of them singletons. The sample was CD4+ T cells from PBMCs. The receptors stem from a human donor with multiple sclerosis.

The rearrangement links TRBV7-9 to TRBJ2-6; 11 nucleotides line up with TRBD1. Germline CDR1 SEHNR, CDR2 FQNEAQ (reference sequence). The CDR3 contains 19 residues. V shed 5 bases, J shed 1 base, and the junction held 10 bases outside the gene matches. CDR3 coding DNA: TGTGCCAGCAGCGACCCCGGGACAGGGGGTTTGTCTGGGGCCAACGTCCTGACTTTC. Translating gives CASSDPGTGGLSGANVLTF.

The V gene is TRBV6-6, the J gene TRBJ1-3; D is possibly TRBD1 (6 bases). The germline V gene encodes CDR1 MNHNY and CDR2 SVGAGI (reference sequence). This CDR3 comprises 15 residues. Trimming removed 0 bases from V and 8 bases from J, with 14 bases in between. The CDR3 region is CASSYSKTRGDTIYF. CDR3 nucleotide sequence: TGTGCCAGCAGTTACTCGAAGACGAGGGGGGACACCATATATTTT.

The chain couples TRBV6-5 to TRBJ2-5; 7 bases map to TRBD2. With V trimmed by 7 bases and J by 5 bases, 7 bases remained unmatched. The CDR3 extends over 13 amino acids. Germline CDR1 is MNHEY and CDR2 is SVGAGI. The CDR3 sequence: CASNPPGRETQYF. CDR3 bases: TGTGCCAGCAATCCGCCCGGGAGGGAGACCCAGTACTTC.

This clonotype was seen a handful of times. The rearrangement uses TRBV30 and TRBJ1-2; D perhaps matches TRBD1 (6 bases). This CDR3 spans 14 amino acids. With 6 bases removed from V and 8 bases from J, the gap between germline ends came to 22 bases. CDR1 and CDR2 from the germline V gene are GTSNPN and SVGIG (reference sequence). This CDR3 is CACRRSGGAGGYTF. DNA for the CDR3: TGTGCCTGTCGTCGGTCGGGGGGCGCGGGGGGCTACACCTTC.

CDR3 protein: CASTLRRSNNEQFF. In nucleotides, the CDR3 is TGTGCCAGCACCCTCCGAAGGAGTAACAATGAGCAGTTCTTC. The V call is TRBV2, the J call TRBJ2-1, with D hard to call. V was shortened by 7 bases and J by 5 bases, with 15 bases between the two germline ends. The CDR3 has 14 amino acids. Germline CDR1 reads SNHLY; CDR2 reads FYNNEI.

The chain joins TRBV29-1 to TRBJ1-2, with D possibly matching TRBD1 (5 bases). From germline, CDR1 is SQVTM and CDR2 ANQGSEA. Deletions cut 1 base from V and 3 bases from J, with 12 bases between. CDR3 length equals 14 residues. CDR3 in DNA: TGCAGCGTTGAAGCGGGGACCGGGGACTATGGCTACACCTTC. This gives the protein CSVEAGTGDYGYTF.

The gene calls are TRBV20-1 and TRBJ2-1; 14 bases align to TRBD2. The germline V gene encodes CDR1 DFQATT and CDR2 SNEGSKA (reference sequence). The CDR3 runs 13 residues. Losses at the gene ends were 2 bases for V and 14 bases for J; bases not matched to a gene: 5. CDR3 DNA sequence: TGCAGTGCTAGAAAGGGACTAGCGGGAGTGGAGTTCTTC. Translated, it gives CSARKGLAGVEFF.

This CDR3 is CASSVGASGANVLTF. CDR3 in DNA: TGTGCCAGCAGTGTAGGGGCCTCTGGGGCCAACGTCCTGACTTTC. The chain has TRBV2 and TRBJ2-6, with a possible D match to TRBD1 (5 bases). The germline V and J ends were trimmed by 4 bases and 0 bases, with 7 bases remaining between them. The germline V gene has CDR1 SNHLY and CDR2 FYNNEI. There are 15 residues in the CDR3.

The chain couples TRBV25-1 to TRBJ1-4, with a weak D call TRBD1 (6 bases). Germline-derived CDR1 and CDR2 are MGHDK and SYGVNS. The CDR3 consists of 14 residues. V lost 8 bases to trimming and J lost 9 bases, with 19 bases between them. Here the CDR3 DNA reads TGTGCCAGCTCAGTGGGGGGCGCAGGGAAAAAACTGTTTTTT. It specifies CASSVGGAGKKLFF. Full variable domain (rest looked up from reference TRBV25-1 and TRBJ1-4): EADIYQTPRYLVIGTGKKITLECSQTMGHDKMYWYQQDPGMELHLIHYSYGVNSTEKGDLSSESTVSRIRTEHFPLTLESARPSHTSQYLCASSVGGAGKKLFFGSGTQLSVL.

V usage is TRBV19 and J usage is TRBJ1-1; D unresolved. The CDR3 is made up of 14 amino acids. The V gene's germline CDR1 is LNHDA and CDR2 SQIVND (reference sequence). V lost 3 bases to trimming and J lost 0 bases, with 8 bases between them. This CDR3 is CASSIAAMNTEAFF. The CDR3 DNA reads TGTGCCAGTAGTATTGCAGCTATGAACACTGAAGCTTTCTTT.

The chain links TRBV7-2 to TRBJ2-3, with 7 bases aligning to TRBD2. The junction had 13 bases not matched to a gene; V was cut back by 6 bases and J by 7 bases. CDR3 length: 15 amino acids. CDR1 is SGHTA and CDR2 is FQGNSA in the germline V gene. The DNA of the CDR3 is TGTGCCAGCAGTCCAGGGAGCGGGATATTGAATACGCAGTATTTT. Its protein is CASSPGSGILNTQYF.

With respect to this clonotype: One junction end does not reproduce the germline sequence, and a read error may be involved. The V gene is TRBV7-2, the J gene TRBJ1-5, with TRBD1 matching over 9 bases. The length of the CDR3 is 15 residues. Germline loops: CDR1 SGHTA, CDR2 FQGNSA. This CDR3 is CASSFPGQGNQPQHF. In nucleotides, the CDR3 is TGTGCCAGCAGCTTTCCGGGACAGGGCAACCAGCCCCAGCATTTT.

The V gene is TRBV12-5, the J gene TRBJ2-1; unclear D gene. Looked up from germline, CDR1 is LGHNT and CDR2 is FRNRAP. Between the trimmed V and J ends, which lost 1 base and 6 bases, there was a span of 1 base. There are 11 residues in the CDR3. CDR3 DNA sequence: TGTGCTAGTGGTTTGGGCAATGAGCAGTTCTTC. It yields the protein CASGLGNEQFF. The full variable domain, its missing parts supplied by reference TRBV12-5 and TRBJ2-1, is DARVTQTPRHKVTEMGQEVTMRCQPILGHNTVFWYRQTMMQGLELLAYFRNRAPLDDSGMPKDRFSAEMPDATLATLKIQPSEPRDSAVYFCASGLGNEQFFGPGTRLTVL.

This clonotype was picked up one time. The chain has TRBV4-1 and TRBJ1-2; a weak D match, TRBD1 (5 bases). The CDR3 spans 15 residues. Per germline, CDR1 MGHRA and CDR2 YSYEKL. The V gene lost 2 bases and the J gene lost 6 bases, with 16 bases spanning the gap. CDR3 nucleotide sequence: TGCGCCAGCAGCCAACCAGGGACGGCGAGGGATGGCTACACCTTC. Amino acids: CASSQPGTARDGYTF.

J is TRBJ2-3 and V is TRBV18; D possibly uses TRBD1 or TRBD2 (5 bases each). Per germline, CDR1 KGHSH and CDR2 LQKENI. The CDR3 totals 16 residues. Trimming stripped 6 bases from V and 1 base from J, with 17 bases between. CDR3 sequence reads: CASSLEGTTRTDTQYF. CDR3 DNA sequence: TGTGCCAGCTCCCTTGAAGGGACGACTCGCACAGATACGCAGTATTTT.

The J gene is TRBJ2-3, the V gene TRBV7-2, with 7 bases fitting TRBD2. This CDR3 spans 15 amino acids. The germline CDR1 and CDR2 sequences are SGHTA and FQGNSA. The J segment lost 1 base and the V segment lost 3 bases, leaving 4 bases of the junction unmatched. The CDR3 bases are TGTGCCAGCAGCTTCGGGGGAGGGGGCACAGATACGCAGTATTTT. Protein sequence: CASSFGGGGTDTQYF.

This chain joins TRBV6-5 and TRBJ2-7, with 12 bases aligning to TRBD2. Germline loops: CDR1 MNHEY, CDR2 SVGAGI. The CDR3 sequence is 13 residues long. V dropped 6 bases and J dropped 3; count of bases not matched to a gene: 0. The CDR3 nucleotides read TGTGCCAGCAGGACTAGCGGGAGCTACGAGCAGTACTTC. Amino acid sequence: CASRTSGSYEQYF.

The gene calls are TRBV7-2 and TRBJ2-3; 12 nucleotides align to TRBD2. After removal of 0 bases from V and 3 bases from J, the junction contained 4 bases not matched to a gene. This CDR3 is built from 17 residues. Germline lookup yields CDR1 SGHTA and CDR2 FQGNSA. For the CDR3, the DNA is TGTGCCAGCAGCTTAGCGCTACTAGCGGGAGGAACAGATACGCAGTATTTT. It is translated as CASSLALLAGGTDTQYF.

V and J are TRBV19 and TRBJ1-1; D remains unclear. Trimming cost V 2 bases and J 0 bases, with 4 bases left between them. The length of the CDR3 is 13 residues. Germline V gene sequence: CDR1 LNHDA, CDR2 SQIVND (reference sequence). The CDR3: CASSIQLNTEAFF. CDR3 in DNA: TGTGCCAGTAGTATACAGTTGAACACTGAAGCTTTCTTT.